A selection of T cell receptor beta chains follows, all from one sample in a study of CD8+CD57+ T cells in acquired aplastic anemia. TCRdb re-called the reads through MiXCR, storing one row per CDR3 protein. Altogether about 200,000 distinct CDR3 sequences are present, about 62% being singletons, with the ten largest covering about 60%. The sequencing input was sorted CD4+, CD8+, or CD8+CD57+ T cells (not recorded which) from PBMCs. Receptor source: a human donor with aplastic anemia. Each CDR3 is given with its conserved first and last residue. D genes are given only for firm matches. Clone size is stated in some rows and not others, as once, few, many or a class when expanded.

abundance	v_gene	j_gene	d_gene	CDR3aa	CDR3nt
NA	TRBV5-1	TRBJ1-5	NA	CASSLTGTSNMPQHF	TGCGCCAGCAGCTTGACAGGGACCTCTAATATGCCCCAGCATTTT
NA	TRBV25-1	TRBJ2-7	NA	CASSGSGSTSYEQYF	TGTGCCAGCAGTGGATCCGGGTCTACCTCCTACGAGCAGTACTTC
NA	TRBV29-1	TRBJ2-7	NA	CSVETEGGSSYEQYF	TGCAGCGTTGAAACGGAAGGGGGGAGCTCCTACGAGCAGTACTTC
NA	TRBV5-1	TRBJ2-5	TRBD1	CASSFRGTGTGEAQYF	TGCGCCAGCAGCTTCCGTGGGACAGGGACGGGAGAGGCCCAGTACTTC
NA	TRBV10-3	TRBJ1-5	NA	CAISDREHLSNQPQHF	TGTGCCATCAGTGACAGGGAACACCTGAGCAATCAGCCCCAGCATTTT
NA	TRBV29-1	TRBJ2-3	NA	CSVHSPSTDTQYF	TGCAGCGTTCACAGCCCTAGCACAGATACGCAGTATTTT
NA	TRBV5-1	TRBJ2-1	TRBD1	CASSYHRGYPEEQFF	TGCGCCAGCAGTTACCACAGGGGGTACCCAGAAGAGCAGTTCTTC
NA	TRBV5-4	TRBJ2-5	NA	CASRGGSYQETQYF	TGTGCCAGCAGGGGTGGATCGTACCAAGAGACCCAGTACTTC
NA	TRBV6-1	TRBJ1-1	NA	CASSVGKTEAFF	TGTGCCAGCAGTGTGGGGAAGACTGAAGCTTTCTTT
NA	TRBV2	TRBJ2-1	NA	CASSASSGSYNEQFF	TGTGCCAGCAGTGCTAGTAGCGGTAGCTACAATGAGCAGTTCTTC
once	TRBV2	TRBJ2-3	NA	CASISSPDTQYF	TGTGCCAGCATCTCTAGCCCAGATACGCAGTATTTT
NA	TRBV24-1	TRBJ1-2	NA	CATSDLRGTDSHGYTF	TGTGCCACCAGTGATTTGCGGGGGACTGATTCGCATGGCTACACCTTC
NA	TRBV2	TRBJ1-2	NA	CASSDQGTLRGYTF	TGTGCCAGCAGTGATCAGGGTACTTTAAGGGGCTACACCTTC
NA	TRBV7-3	TRBJ2-2	NA	CASTLRGDRAGELFF	TGTGCCAGCACCTTAAGGGGGGATAGGGCCGGGGAGCTGTTTTTT
many	TRBV6-1	TRBJ2-1	NA	CASSEPVEYNEQFF	TGTGCCAGCAGTGAACCGGTTGAATACAATGAGCAGTTCTTC
NA	TRBV7-9	TRBJ1-5	NA	CASSLGSGADSNQPQHF	TGTGCCAGCAGCTTAGGTTCAGGGGCGGATAGCAATCAGCCCCAGCATTTT
NA	TRBV7-9	TRBJ1-1	TRBD1	CASSSEGGAEAFF	TGTGCCAGCAGCTCAGAAGGGGGCGCTGAAGCTTTCTTT
NA	TRBV10-2	TRBJ1-2	NA	CATLRGNGYGYTF	TGCGCCACCCTGAGGGGGAACGGCTATGGCTACACCTTC
NA	TRBV20-1	TRBJ1-2	TRBD1	CSANTLGQGTGGYTF	TGCAGTGCTAATACCCTTGGACAGGGCACAGGAGGCTACACCTTC
few	TRBV4-3	TRBJ2-1	NA	CASSQGARTLQFF	TGCGCCAGCAGCCAAGGGGCCAGGACACTCCAGTTCTTC
NA	TRBV5-1	TRBJ2-6	NA	CASSEGLSSGANVLTF	TGCGCCAGCAGCGAAGGACTGTCCTCTGGGGCCAACGTCCTGACTTTC
NA	TRBV11-2	TRBJ2-5	NA	CASSLVFLVNQETQYF	TGTGCCAGCAGCTTAGTTTTCCTTGTAAACCAAGAGACCCAGTACTTC
few	TRBV29-1	TRBJ1-1	NA	CSVQVRTEAFF	TGCAGCGTTCAAGTTCGGACTGAAGCTTTTTTT
few	TRBV12-5	TRBJ2-2	TRBD2	CASGLVIGGAGELFF	TGTGCTAGTGGTTTGGTAATCGGGGGGGCCGGGGAGCTGTTTTTT
NA	TRBV4-2	TRBJ2-1	NA	CASSYFAGFSYNEQFF	TGTGCCAGCAGCTACTTTGCGGGGTTCTCCTACAATGAGCAGTTCTTC
NA	TRBV7-3	TRBJ2-1	NA	CASSLVTGIRDNEQFF	TGTGCCAGCAGCTTAGTCACAGGTATTAGGGACAATGAGCAGTTCTTC
NA	TRBV19	TRBJ2-2	NA	CASSMVWEAGELFF	TGTGCCAGTAGTATGGTGTGGGAGGCCGGGGAGCTGTTTTTT
once	TRBV7-9	TRBJ1-6	NA	CASSLMTGAPLHF	TGTGCCAGCAGCCTAATGACCGGGGCACCCCTCCACTTT
NA	TRBV7-9	TRBJ2-5	TRBD2	CARSLLGGGQETQYF	TGTGCCCGCAGCCTCCTTGGGGGGGGACAAGAGACCCAGTACTTC
NA	TRBV2	TRBJ1-1	NA	CASSAVIGTEAFF	TGTGCCAGCAGCGCCGTCATAGGCACTGAAGCTTTCTTT
NA	TRBV7-9	TRBJ1-1	NA	CAGDSAIFLNTEAFF	TGTGCCGGAGACAGTGCTATCTTCCTGAACACTGAAGCTTTCTTT
NA	TRBV29-1	TRBJ2-7	TRBD1	CSVDIGTGGLYEQYF	TGCAGCGTTGATATCGGGACAGGGGGGTTGTACGAGCAGTACTTC
NA	TRBV29-1	TRBJ2-1	TRBD1	CSVDDRGDEQLF	TGCAGCGTTGACGACAGGGGAGATGAGCAGCTCTTC
many	TRBV7-9	TRBJ2-2	NA	CASSLSTGELFF	TGTGCCAGCAGCTTATCGACCGGGGAGCTGTTTTTT
NA	TRBV20-1	TRBJ2-3	NA	CSAETGLEDTQYF	TGCAGTGCTGAGACGGGGTTGGAGGATACGCAGTATTTT
NA	TRBV9	TRBJ1-2	NA	CASSSHASPVGYGYTF	TGTGCCAGCAGCTCCCACGCCTCCCCGGTAGGCTATGGCTACACCTTC
NA	TRBV15	TRBJ2-7	NA	CATRKGVGYEQYF	TGTGCCACCAGGAAGGGGGTTGGGTACGAGCAGTACTTC
NA	TRBV24-1	TRBJ2-7	NA	CATSHTGREQYF	TGTGCCACCAGTCATACAGGGCGCGAGCAGTACTTC
once	TRBV5-4	TRBJ1-2	TRBD1	CASSPGQDVGYTF	TGTGCCAGCAGCCCGGGACAGGACGTTGGCTACACCTTC
NA	TRBV19	TRBJ1-3	NA	CASQDLERFTLKSSGNTIYF	TGTGCCAGTCAAGACCTAGAACGGTTTACTCTCAAGAGCTCTGGAAACACCATATATTTT
few	TRBV7-6	TRBJ1-2	NA	CASSLAVGALGYTF	TGTGCCAGCAGCTTAGCGGTGGGGGCCTTAGGCTACACCTTC
NA	TRBV19	TRBJ2-2	NA	CASSIRGGTGELFF	TGTGCCAGTAGTATTCGTGGTGGGACCGGGGAGCTGTTTTTT
NA	TRBV20-1	TRBJ2-1	TRBD2	CSARYRLADNEQFF	TGCAGTGCTAGATACAGACTAGCCGACAATGAGCAGTTCTTC
NA	TRBV15	TRBJ2-5	NA	CATSRDSGVETQYF	TGTGCCACCAGCAGAGATTCAGGGGTAGAGACCCAGTACTTC
once	TRBV24-1	TRBJ2-3	TRBD1	CATSDSSRGIATDTQYF	TGTGCCACCAGTGATTCCAGCAGGGGGATAGCCACAGATACGCAGTATTTT
NA	TRBV7-9	TRBJ2-7	NA	CASTLGAFNEQYF	TGTGCCAGCACCCTAGGCGCGTTCAACGAGCAGTACTTC
NA	TRBV10-3	TRBJ2-7	NA	CAISGGFPPYEQYF	TGTGCCATCAGTGGGGGCTTCCCCCCATACGAGCAGTACTTC
few	TRBV11-3	TRBJ2-3	NA	CASSLEGNPTDTQYF	TGTGCCAGCAGCTTAGAAGGGAACCCGACAGATACGCAGTATTTT
NA	TRBV15	TRBJ1-5	NA	CATSREGGGPFNQPQHF	TGTGCCACCAGCAGAGAAGGCGGGGGGCCCTTCAATCAGCCCCAGCATTTT
NA	TRBV24-1	TRBJ2-5	NA	CATSDSGPSETQYF	TGTGCCACCAGTGACTCTGGGCCTTCAGAGACCCAGTACTTC